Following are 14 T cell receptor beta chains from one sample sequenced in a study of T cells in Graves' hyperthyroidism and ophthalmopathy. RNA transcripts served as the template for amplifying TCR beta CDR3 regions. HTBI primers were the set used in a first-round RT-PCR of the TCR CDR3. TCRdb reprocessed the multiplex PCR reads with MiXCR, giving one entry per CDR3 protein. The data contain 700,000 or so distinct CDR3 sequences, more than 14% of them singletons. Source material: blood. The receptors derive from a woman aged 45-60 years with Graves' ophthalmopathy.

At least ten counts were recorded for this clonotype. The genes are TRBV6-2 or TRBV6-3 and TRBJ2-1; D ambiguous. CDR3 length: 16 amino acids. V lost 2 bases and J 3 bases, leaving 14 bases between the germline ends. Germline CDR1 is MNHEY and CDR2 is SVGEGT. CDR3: CASSYLDLQFYNEQFF. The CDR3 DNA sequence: TGTGCCAGCAGTTACCTGGACCTACAGTTCTACAATGAGCAGTTCTTC.

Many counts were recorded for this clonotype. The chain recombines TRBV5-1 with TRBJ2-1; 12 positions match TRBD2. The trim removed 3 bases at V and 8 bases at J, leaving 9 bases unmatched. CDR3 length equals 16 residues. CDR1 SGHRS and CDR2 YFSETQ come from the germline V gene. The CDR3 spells CASSSGLAGPEDEQFF. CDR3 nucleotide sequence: TGCGCCAGCAGCTCAGGACTAGCGGGACCAGAGGATGAGCAGTTCTTC. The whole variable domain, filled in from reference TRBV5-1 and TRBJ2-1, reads KAGVTQTPRYLIKTRGQQVTLSCSPISGHRSVSWYQQTPGQGLQFLFEYFSETQRNKGNFPGRFSGRQFSNSRSEMNVSTLELGDSALYLCASSSGLAGPEDEQFFGPGTRLTVL.

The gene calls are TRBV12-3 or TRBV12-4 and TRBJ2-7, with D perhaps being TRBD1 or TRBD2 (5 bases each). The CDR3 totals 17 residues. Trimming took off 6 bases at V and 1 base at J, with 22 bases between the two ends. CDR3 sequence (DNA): TGTGCCAGCAGCCCGGGGCCCGGAACTATGGGATCCTACGAGCAGTACTTC. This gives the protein CASSPGPGTMGSYEQYF.

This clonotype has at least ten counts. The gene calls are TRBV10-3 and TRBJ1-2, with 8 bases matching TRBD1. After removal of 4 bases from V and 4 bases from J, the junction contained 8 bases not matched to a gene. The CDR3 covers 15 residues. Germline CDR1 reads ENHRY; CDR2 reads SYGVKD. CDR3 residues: CAISGPGQGGYGYTF. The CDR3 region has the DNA TGTGCCATCAGTGGCCCTGGACAGGGCGGCTATGGCTACACCTTC.

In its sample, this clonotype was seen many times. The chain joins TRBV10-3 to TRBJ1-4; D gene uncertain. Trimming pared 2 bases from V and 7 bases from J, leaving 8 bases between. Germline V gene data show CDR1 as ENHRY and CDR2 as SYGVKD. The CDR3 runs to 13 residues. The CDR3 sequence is CAISEAVGEKLFF. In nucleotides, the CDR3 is TGTGCCATCAGTGAGGCAGTTGGTGAAAAACTGTTTTTT.

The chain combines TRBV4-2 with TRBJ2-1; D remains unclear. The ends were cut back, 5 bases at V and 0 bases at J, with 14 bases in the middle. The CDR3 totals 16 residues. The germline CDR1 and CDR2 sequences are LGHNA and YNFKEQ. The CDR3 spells CASSVGRSSSYNEQFF. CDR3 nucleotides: TGTGCCAGCAGCGTCGGACGATCGAGCTCCTACAATGAGCAGTTCTTC.

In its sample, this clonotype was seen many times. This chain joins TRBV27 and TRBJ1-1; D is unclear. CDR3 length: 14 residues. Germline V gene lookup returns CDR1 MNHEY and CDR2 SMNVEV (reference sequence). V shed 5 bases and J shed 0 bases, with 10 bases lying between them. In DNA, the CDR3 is TGTGCCAGCAGTAAAGACGGCCTGAACACTGAAGCTTTCTTT. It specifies CASSKDGLNTEAFF.

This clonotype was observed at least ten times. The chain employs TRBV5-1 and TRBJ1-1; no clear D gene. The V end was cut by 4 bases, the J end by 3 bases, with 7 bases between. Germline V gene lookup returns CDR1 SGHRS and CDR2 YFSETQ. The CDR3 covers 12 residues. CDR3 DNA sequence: TGCGCCAGCAGCACCGGATACACTGAAGCTTTCTTT. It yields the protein CASSTGYTEAFF.

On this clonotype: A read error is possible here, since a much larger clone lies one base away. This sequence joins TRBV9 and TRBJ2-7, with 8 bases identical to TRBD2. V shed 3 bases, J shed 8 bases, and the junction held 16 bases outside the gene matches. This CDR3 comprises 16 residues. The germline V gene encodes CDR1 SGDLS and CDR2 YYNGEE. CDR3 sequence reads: CASSASREGGVPKQYF. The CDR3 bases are TGTGCCAGCAGCGCAAGTCGGGAGGGGGGAGTCCCCAAGCAGTACTTC.

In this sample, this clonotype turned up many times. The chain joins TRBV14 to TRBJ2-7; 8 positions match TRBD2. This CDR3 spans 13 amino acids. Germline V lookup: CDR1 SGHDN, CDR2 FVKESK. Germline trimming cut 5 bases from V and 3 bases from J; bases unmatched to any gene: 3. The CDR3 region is CASSSGSHYEQYF. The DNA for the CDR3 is TGTGCCAGCAGCAGCGGGAGTCACTACGAGCAGTACTTC.

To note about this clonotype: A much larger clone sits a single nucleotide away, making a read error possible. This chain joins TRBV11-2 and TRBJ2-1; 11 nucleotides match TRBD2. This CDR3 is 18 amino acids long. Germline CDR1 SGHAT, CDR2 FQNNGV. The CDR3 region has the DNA TGTGCCGGCAGCCCGGGACTAGCGGAAAAACCTAGCTACAATGAGCAGTTCTTC. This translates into CAGSPGLAEKPSYNEQFF.

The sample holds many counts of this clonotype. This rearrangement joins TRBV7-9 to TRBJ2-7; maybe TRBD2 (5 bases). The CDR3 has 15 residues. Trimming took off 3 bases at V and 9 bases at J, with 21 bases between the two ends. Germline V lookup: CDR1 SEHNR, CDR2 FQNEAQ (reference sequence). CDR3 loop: CASSFGAGPGIGQYF. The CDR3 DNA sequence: TGTGCCAGCAGCTTCGGAGCCGGGCCCGGGATTGGGCAGTACTTC.

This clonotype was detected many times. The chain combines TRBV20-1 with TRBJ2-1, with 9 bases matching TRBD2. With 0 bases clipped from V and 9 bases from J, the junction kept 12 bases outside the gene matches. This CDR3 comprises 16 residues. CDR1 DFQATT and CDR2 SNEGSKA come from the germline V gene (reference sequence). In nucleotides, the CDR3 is TGCAGTGCTAGAGATGCGCGGGAGGGCCTTTTAGGTGAGCAGTTCTTC. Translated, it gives CSARDAREGLLGEQFF.

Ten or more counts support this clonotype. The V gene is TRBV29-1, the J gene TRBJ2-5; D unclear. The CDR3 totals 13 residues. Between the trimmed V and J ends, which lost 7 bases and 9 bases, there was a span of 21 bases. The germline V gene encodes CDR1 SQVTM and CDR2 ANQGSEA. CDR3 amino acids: CSGISGTLLSQYF. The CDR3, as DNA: TGCAGCGGTATTTCCGGAACCCTTTTGTCCCAGTACTTC.